The 3 T cell receptor beta chains reported below all come from one sample, sequenced in a study of blood T cells in healthy people across ages. Primers used in a second PCR of about 6 to 11 cycles were a sample-barcoded 5' primer and a J-beta primer mix. TCRdb processed the 5' RACE reads anew with MiXCR; each CDR3 protein has one entry. Here the sample spans around 600,000 distinct CDR3 sequences, around 50% being singletons. Sequenced sample: blood. These receptors came from a man older than 75 in good health.

A single count supports this clonotype. The chain employs TRBV4-3 and TRBJ2-1; D may be TRBD2 (5 bases). Trimming removed 0 bases from V and 6 bases from J, with 12 bases in between. Looked up from germline, CDR1 is LGHNA and CDR2 is YSLEER. The CDR3 is 15 residues long. The CDR3 spells CASSQEALVLNEQFF. In DNA form, the CDR3 reads TGCGCCAGCAGCCAAGAGGCACTAGTACTCAATGAGCAGTTCTTC.

The V call is TRBV24-1, the J call TRBJ2-7; D not resolved. The CDR3 spans 12 residues. Between the trimmed V and J ends, which lost 3 bases and 10 bases, there was a span of 12 bases. The germline gives CDR1 KGHDR, CDR2 SFDVKD. The CDR3 sequence is CATSDADRPQYF. The CDR3 DNA reads as TGTGCCACCAGTGATGCGGACCGTCCCCAGTACTTC.

CDR3 amino acids: CASRLSGNQNQPQHF. In DNA form, the CDR3 reads TGTGCCAGCAGGCTTTCGGGGAACCAAAATCAGCCCCAGCATTTT. V gene TRBV12-3 or TRBV12-4 combines with J gene TRBJ1-5; D not certain. The CDR3 spans 15 residues. V lost 6 bases, J lost 4 bases, and 16 bases lay in between.